The clone carrying this TCR beta chain was seen only a few times. The CDR3 sequence is 16 residues long. V was pared by 10 bases and J by 6 bases, with 14 bases of the junction left unmatched. TCRdb itself ran the 5' RACE reads through MiXCR, one entry per CDR3 protein. The sample holds around 340,000 distinct CDR3 sequences, 20% seen once. The sample comes from a study of CD8 T cells in ankylosing spondylitis. The sample taken for sequencing was blood, either unsorted or a sorted T cell fraction (not recorded which). This rearrangement joins TRBV12-3 or TRBV12-4 to TRBJ2-3; 12 nucleotides align to TRBD2. The sequence was collected from a male donor with ankylosing spondylitis or in good health (not recorded which). The CDR3, as DNA: TGTGCCACCTCACGGCCGGGCCTAGCGGGGGGGGATACGCAGTATTTT. Translated: CATSRPGLAGGDTQYF.